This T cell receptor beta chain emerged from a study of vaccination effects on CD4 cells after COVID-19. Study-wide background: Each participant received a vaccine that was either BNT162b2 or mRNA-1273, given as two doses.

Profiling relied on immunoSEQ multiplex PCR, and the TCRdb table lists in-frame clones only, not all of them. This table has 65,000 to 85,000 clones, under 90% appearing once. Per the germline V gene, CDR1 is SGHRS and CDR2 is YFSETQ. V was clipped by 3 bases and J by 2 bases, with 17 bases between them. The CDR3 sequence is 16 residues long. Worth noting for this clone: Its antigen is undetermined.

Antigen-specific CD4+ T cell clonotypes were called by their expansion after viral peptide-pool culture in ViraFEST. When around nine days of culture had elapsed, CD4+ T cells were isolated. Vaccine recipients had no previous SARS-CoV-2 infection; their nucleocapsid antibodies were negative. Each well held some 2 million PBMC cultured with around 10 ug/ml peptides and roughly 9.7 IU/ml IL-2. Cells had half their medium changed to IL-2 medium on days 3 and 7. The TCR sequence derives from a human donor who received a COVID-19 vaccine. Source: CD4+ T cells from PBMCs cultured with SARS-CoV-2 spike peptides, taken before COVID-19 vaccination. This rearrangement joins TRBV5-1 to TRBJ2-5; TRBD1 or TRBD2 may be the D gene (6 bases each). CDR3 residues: CASSSEVGGTQETQYF. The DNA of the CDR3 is TGCGCCAGCAGCTCCGAGGTCGGGGGCACTCAAGAGACCCAGTACTTC.